The 10 T cell receptor beta chains given below trace back to one sample, sequenced in a study of cytomegalovirus exposure and HLA in healthy donors. PCR employed 60 Vbeta and 13 Jbeta primers. Assay used: immunoSEQ multiplex PCR; TCRdb lists only in-frame clones, some missing. Of about 130,000 clones in the sample, 70% to 85% were seen once. The material sequenced was PBMCs. These receptors all stem from a woman in her 50s in good health and CMV-seronegative.

Only one count was recorded for this clone. The gene calls are TRBV30 and TRBJ2-2, with unresolved D. Germline V gives CDR1 GTSNPN, CDR2 SVGIG (reference sequence). V shed 0 bases and J shed 4 bases, with 9 bases lying between them. CDR3 length: 14 amino acids. CDR3 in DNA: TGTGCCTGGAGTGTTCTAAGTCTCACCGGGGAGCTGTTTTTT. As protein: CAWSVLSLTGELFF.

The chain couples TRBV27 to TRBJ2-5; D call uncertain. V lost 5 bases, J lost 7 bases, and 8 bases lay in between. The CDR3 has 11 residues. Germline CDR1 is MNHEY and CDR2 is SMNVEV (reference sequence). Here the CDR3 reads CASSLLGTQYF. CDR3 coding DNA: TGTGCCAGCAGTCTCCTCGGGACCCAGTACTTC.

The chain recombines TRBV27 with TRBJ2-1; TRBD2 matches at 13 bases. The CDR3 runs 15 residues. Germline CDR1 reads MNHEY; CDR2 reads SMNVEV (reference sequence). V gave up 3 bases and J gave up 7 bases; unmatched junction bases: 3. The CDR3 DNA sequence: TGTGCCAGCAGTTTCGGACTAGCGGGAGTTAATGAGCAGTTCTTC. Its translation is CASSFGLAGVNEQFF.

The chain links TRBV30 to TRBJ1-4; 9 nucleotides match TRBD1. CDR1 is GTSNPN, CDR2 SVGIG, per germline (reference sequence). V dropped 3 bases and J dropped 5; count of bases not matched to a gene: 7. The CDR3 sequence is 15 residues long. DNA of the CDR3: TGTGCCTGGAGAACTGCCGGGACAGGGAATGAAAAACTGTTTTTT. Translating it yields CAWRTAGTGNEKLFF.

The V and J genes are TRBV7-2 and TRBJ1-2, with D maybe TRBD1 (5 bases). This CDR3 contains 15 residues. The ends were cut back, 5 bases at V and 4 bases at J, with 17 bases in the middle. CDR1 is SGHTA, CDR2 FQGNSA, per germline. CDR3 in amino acids: CASSPFEGLIYGYTF. CDR3 bases: TGTGCCAGCAGCCCGTTTGAGGGACTGATCTATGGCTACACCTTC.

The chain carries TRBV6-5 and TRBJ2-5, with a tentative D call TRBD1 (6 bases). CDR3 length: 12 amino acids. V dropped 6 bases and J dropped 5 bases, with 10 bases sitting between them. The germline V gene encodes CDR1 MNHEY and CDR2 SVGAGI. The CDR3 nucleotides read TGTGCCAGCAGCCAGGGGTTCGAGACCCAGTACTTC. It codes for CASSQGFETQYF.

A single count supports this clone. The chain carries TRBV19 and TRBJ2-7, with 8 bases identical to TRBD2. The trim removed 9 bases at V and 5 bases at J, leaving 9 bases unmatched. The CDR3 consists of 13 residues. The germline V gene has CDR1 LNHDA and CDR2 SQIVND (reference sequence). The CDR3, as DNA: TGTGCCAGCAGTGGGACTAGTTTTAACGAGCAGTACTTC. Protein product: CASSGTSFNEQYF.

This clone was detected only once. The genes are TRBV6-6 and TRBJ2-2; D might be TRBD1 (6 bases). This CDR3 comprises 15 residues. CDR1 and CDR2 (germline): MNHNY, SVGAGI (reference sequence). Trimming removed 6 bases at V and 5 bases at J, with 16 bases between. DNA for the CDR3: TGTGCCAGCAGAGATAGGACAGACACGACCGGGGAGCTGTTTTTT. Amino acids: CASRDRTDTTGELFF.

The chain combines TRBV6-5 with TRBJ1-4; 9 nucleotides match TRBD1. With V trimmed by 6 bases and J by 5 bases, 4 bases remained unmatched. CDR3 length: 14 amino acids. Germline CDR1 is MNHEY and CDR2 is SVGAGI. DNA for the CDR3: TGTGCCAGCAGGGTTGGACAGGGGAATGAAAAACTGTTTTTT. This codes for CASRVGQGNEKLFF.

The V and J genes are TRBV7-3 and TRBJ2-3, with TRBD2 matching over 8 bases. CDR1 is SGHTA, CDR2 FQGTGA, per germline. V gave up 5 bases and J gave up 6 bases; unmatched junction bases: 7. The CDR3 has 14 residues. The CDR3 loop reads CASSLGGGLDTQYF. The CDR3 bases are TGTGCCAGCAGCCTCGGCGGGGGGCTGGATACGCAGTATTTT.